This T cell receptor (beta chain) was identified in a study of shared clonotypes between healthy human individuals. Findings of the study overall: Even with large depth, rarefaction showed that sorted-subset sequencing was incomplete.

Sequencing used immunoSEQ multiplex PCR; TCRdb keeps in-frame clones, though not all of them. The sample has some 2 million clones, approximately 94% seen once. A note on this clone: The antigen is not known.

The CDR3 runs 16 residues. V was clipped by 0 bases and J by 3 bases; unmatched bases: 4. In germline, CDR1 is SGDLS, CDR2 YYNGEE. Naive CD8 cells, CD45RO-negative and positively selected for CCR7, excluded terminally differentiated effector memory CD45RA+ cells. This sequence joins TRBV9 and TRBJ2-7, with 12 bases that match TRBD2. What was sequenced was naive CD8+ T cells sorted from blood. The receptor was derived from a man younger than 35 in good health. The DNA for the CDR3 is TGTGCCAGCAGCGTAGGGCCTAGCGGGGGGGTCTACGAGCAGTACTTC. Residues: CASSVGPSGGVYEQYF.